The source of this T cell receptor (beta chain) is a study of T cell responses to AZD1222 COVID-19 vaccine. Sequencing was performed with immunoSEQ multiplex PCR; in TCRdb, only in-frame clones are kept and a portion is missing. The table records about 160,000 clones, about 91% of them present only once. This CDR3 has 13 residues. In germline, CDR1 is SGHNT, CDR2 YENEEA. Trimming pared 5 bases from V and 4 bases from J, leaving 11 bases between. The chain links TRBV11-3 to TRBJ1-1; D may be TRBD1 (5 bases). The TCR sequence derives from an adult in good health. Sequenced material: peripheral blood, taken on day 0 of MenACWY control vaccination. The CDR3 DNA reads TGTGCCAGCAGCCTTGGGACTACCACTGAAGCTTTCTTT. Amino acids: CASSLGTTTEAFF.